In its sample, the clone carrying this T cell receptor beta chain was seen many times. The sample is drawn from a study of Graves' ophthalmopathy and Graves' hyperthyroidism. Across the whole study: Peripheral blood samples were taken at initial diagnosis, before any treatment.

PBMCs came from approximately 9.6 ml of fresh peripheral blood. TCR beta CDR3 amplification used RNA transcripts. RT-PCR in the first round used HTBI primers; a second-round multiplex PCR followed. TCRdb reprocessed the multiplex PCR reads via MiXCR and lists one record per CDR3 protein. The data hold about 700,000 distinct CDR3 sequences, with roughly 41% observed a single time. The receptor was isolated from an adult man with Graves' ophthalmopathy. The sequencing input was peripheral blood.

CDR3 region: CSASGGQPISPLHF. CDR3 DNA: TGCAGTGCTAGTGGAGGACAGCCTATTTCACCCCTCCACTTT. The chain combines TRBV20-1 with TRBJ1-6; a possible D gene is TRBD1 (6 bases). This CDR3 has 14 residues. V was pared by 3 bases and J by 9 bases, with 15 bases between. Per the germline V gene, CDR1 is DFQATT and CDR2 is SNEGSKA (reference sequence).